The sequence of this T cell receptor (beta chain) was determined in a study of cytomegalovirus exposure and HLA in healthy donors. The PCR employed 60 Vbeta primers together with 13 Jbeta primers. Generated by immunoSEQ multiplex PCR, the TCRdb table keeps only in-frame clones and is missing some. The repertoire holds some 120,000 clones, with 79% as singletons. CDR1 is SGHNT and CDR2 is YYREEE in the germline V gene (reference sequence). V lost 4 bases, J lost 5 bases, and 15 bases lay in between. This CDR3 spans 14 amino acids. The TCR originated in a woman aged 18 to 35 in good health and CMV-seropositive. The sample comprised PBMCs. This chain joins TRBV5-4 and TRBJ2-5, with no clear D. CDR3 nucleotide sequence: TGTGCCAGCAGCATTGCCCGTTCTGGCGAGACCCAGTACTTC. Translated: CASSIARSGETQYF.